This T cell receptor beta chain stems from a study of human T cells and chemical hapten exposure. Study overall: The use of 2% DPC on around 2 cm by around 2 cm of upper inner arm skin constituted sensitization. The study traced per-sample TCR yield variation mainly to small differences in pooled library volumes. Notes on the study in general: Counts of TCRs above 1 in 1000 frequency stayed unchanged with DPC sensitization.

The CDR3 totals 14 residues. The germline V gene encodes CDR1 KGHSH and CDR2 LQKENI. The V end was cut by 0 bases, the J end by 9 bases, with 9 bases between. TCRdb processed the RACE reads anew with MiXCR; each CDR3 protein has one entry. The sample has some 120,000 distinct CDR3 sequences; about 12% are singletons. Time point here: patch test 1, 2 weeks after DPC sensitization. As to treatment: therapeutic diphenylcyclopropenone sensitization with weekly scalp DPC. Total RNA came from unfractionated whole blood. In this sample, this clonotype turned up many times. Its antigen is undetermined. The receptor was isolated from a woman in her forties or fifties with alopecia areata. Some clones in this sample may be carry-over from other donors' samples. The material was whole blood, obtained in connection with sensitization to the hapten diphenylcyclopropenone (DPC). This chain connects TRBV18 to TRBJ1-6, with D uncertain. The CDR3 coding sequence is TGTGCCAGCTCACCACCTTTCGAGGGTTCACCCCTCCACTTT. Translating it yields CASSPPFEGSPLHF.